A single sample gave rise to the 29 T cell receptor beta chains below, sequenced in a study of identical twins' blood T cells. TCRdb re-called the 5' RACE reads through MiXCR, storing one row per CDR3 protein. The sample yields 400,000 or so distinct CDR3 sequences, approximately 30% seen once. The sequencing input was PBMCs. All receptors come from a woman aged 18 to 49 in good health.

V and J are TRBV18 and TRBJ1-2; TRBD1 agrees at 10 bases. This CDR3 is built from 14 residues. V was clipped by 3 bases and J by 7 bases; unmatched bases: 5. Germline-derived CDR1 and CDR2 are KGHSH and LQKENI. CDR3 loop: CASSPGDRGRGYTF. The CDR3 DNA follows: TGTGCCAGCTCACCGGGGGACAGGGGACGTGGCTACACCTTC.

The chain is built from TRBV18 and TRBJ1-5; D might be TRBD1 (5 bases). From germline, CDR1 is KGHSH and CDR2 LQKENI. The CDR3 is made up of 14 amino acids. Deletions cut 5 bases from V and 3 bases from J, with 11 bases between. The CDR3 DNA sequence: TGTGCCAGCTCAACCTCAGGGTCCAATCAGCCCCAGCATTTT. It translates to CASSTSGSNQPQHF.

The rearrangement uses TRBV3-1 and TRBJ2-1; maybe TRBD2 (6 bases). This CDR3 is 15 amino acids long. Germline CDR1 LGHDT, CDR2 YNNKEL (reference sequence). V lost 5 bases and J 2 bases, leaving 13 bases between the germline ends. The DNA of the CDR3 is TGTGCCAGCAGCTCTAAGCGGGTACCCTACAATGAGCAGTTCTTC. Translating it yields CASSSKRVPYNEQFF.

In its sample, this clonotype was seen a few times. This rearrangement joins TRBV16 to TRBJ2-1, with D perhaps being TRBD1 or TRBD2 (5 bases each). CDR1 is KGHSY and CDR2 is FQNENV in the germline V gene. The CDR3 is made up of 13 amino acids. The V end was cut by 4 bases, the J end by 9 bases, with 13 bases between. The CDR3 DNA follows: TGTGCCAGCAGCCTCAGGCCGGGACCTGAGCAGTTCTTC. Its protein product is CASSLRPGPEQFF.

Many counts were recorded for this clonotype. The V call is TRBV20-1, the J call TRBJ2-1; TRBD2 agrees at 8 bases. The junction had 7 bases not matched to a gene; V was cut back by 0 bases and J by 3 bases. Germline CDR1 reads DFQATT; CDR2 reads SNEGSKA (reference sequence). The CDR3 has 16 amino acids. The CDR3 is CSAREMAGGNYNEQFF. The DNA for the CDR3 is TGCAGTGCTAGAGAAATGGCGGGAGGTAACTACAATGAGCAGTTCTTC.

As concerns this clonotype: The junction shows a germline mismatch at one end, possibly a read error. The rearrangement links TRBV5-1 to TRBJ1-6; no definite D call. The CDR3 spans 16 residues. Germline V gene sequence: CDR1 SGHRS, CDR2 YFSETQ. The CDR3 DNA reads as TGCTCCAGCAGCTTGGAGGCAGCCTCCTATAATTCACCCCTCCACTTT. Translated: CSSSLEAASYNSPLHF.

V is TRBV5-6 and J is TRBJ2-3, with D possibly being TRBD2 (6 bases). Trimming removed 4 bases at V and 4 bases at J, with 13 bases between. CDR3 size: 14 residues. The V gene's germline CDR1 is SGHDT and CDR2 YYEEEE. The CDR3 DNA reads as TGTGCCAGCAGCACCAAAGCGGGCGCAGATACGCAGTATTTT. Its translation: CASSTKAGADTQYF.

The V and J genes are TRBV12-3 or TRBV12-4 and TRBJ1-5, with D unresolved. V lost 3 bases to trimming and J lost 0 bases, with 6 bases between them. The CDR3 is 14 residues long. The CDR3 DNA sequence: TGTGCCAGCAGTTTTACGCTTAGCAATCAGCCCCAGCATTTT. It is translated as CASSFTLSNQPQHF.

This clonotype was seen only a few times. The chain links TRBV9 to TRBJ2-1; the D gene could be TRBD1 or TRBD2 (5 bases each). V shed 3 bases and J shed 2 bases, with 6 bases lying between them. The CDR3 runs to 13 residues. Germline V lookup: CDR1 SGDLS, CDR2 YYNGEE. CDR3 sequence reads: CASSGDAYNEQFF. CDR3 DNA: TGTGCCAGCAGCGGGGACGCCTACAATGAGCAGTTCTTC.

The chain couples TRBV11-2 to TRBJ2-3, with unresolved D. Looked up from germline, CDR1 is SGHAT and CDR2 is FQNNGV. CDR3 size: 12 residues. The V end was cut by 11 bases, the J end by 8 bases, with 17 bases between. This CDR3 is CAGVDNQATQYF. Written as DNA, the CDR3 is TGTGCCGGCGTGGATAATCAGGCTACGCAGTATTTT.

This clonotype was seen more than once but under ten times. This rearrangement joins TRBV7-2 to TRBJ1-2; the D is unclear. The CDR3 length is 15 residues. Trimming stripped 5 bases from V and 1 base from J, with 14 bases between. Germline CDR1 SGHTA, CDR2 FQGNSA. CDR3 amino acids: CASSLPDGSNYGYTF. CDR3 sequence (DNA): TGTGCCAGCAGCCTCCCGGACGGGAGTAACTATGGCTACACCTTC.

In this sample, this clonotype turned up many times. CDR3 sequence (DNA): TGTGCCAGCAGTTTAGATTCGGGTCAGCCCCAGCATTTT. Encoded protein: CASSLDSGQPQHF. The rearrangement links TRBV12-3 or TRBV12-4 to TRBJ1-5, with D unresolved. The CDR3 is made up of 13 amino acids. Between the trimmed V and J ends, which lost 1 base and 6 bases, there was a span of 7 bases.

The CDR3 DNA follows: TGCAGCGCCTTCCGGGGGGACACTGAAGCTTTCTTT. Its protein product is CSAFRGDTEAFF. V gene TRBV29-1 combines with J gene TRBJ1-1; tentatively, D is TRBD1 (5 bases). CDR1 is SQVTM, CDR2 ANQGSEA, per germline. This CDR3 region has 12 residues. V lost 7 bases and J lost 3, with 12 bases in between.

The table lists this clonotype with many counts. V and J are TRBV7-2 and TRBJ1-2; no clear D gene. The V end was cut by 6 bases, the J end by 4 bases, with 15 bases between. Germline CDR1 reads SGHTA; CDR2 reads FQGNSA. The CDR3 loop spans 14 amino acids. CDR3 in amino acids: CASSTWRQGYGYTF. In DNA form, the CDR3 reads TGTGCCAGCAGTACCTGGAGGCAAGGCTATGGCTACACCTTC.

This clonotype has at least ten counts. V usage is TRBV29-1 and J usage is TRBJ1-1; the D gene is possibly TRBD1 (6 bases). The CDR3 sequence is 11 residues long. Germline CDR1 reads SQVTM; CDR2 reads ANQGSEA. The V end was cut by 6 bases, the J end by 7 bases, with 12 bases between. CDR3: CSVGAGLEAFF. Written as DNA, the CDR3 is TGCAGCGTGGGGGCGGGCCTTGAAGCTTTCTTT.

The table lists this clonotype with many counts. The chain uses TRBV7-9 and TRBJ1-4, with 7 nucleotides matching TRBD1. Germline V gene sequence: CDR1 SEHNR, CDR2 FQNEAQ (reference sequence). This CDR3 comprises 14 residues. V dropped 3 bases and J dropped 7; count of bases not matched to a gene: 5. The CDR3, as DNA: TGTGCCAGCAGCTTTACCGACAGGGCTGAAAAACTGTTTTTT. It encodes CASSFTDRAEKLFF.

The chain couples TRBV11-2 to TRBJ1-6; D not certain. This CDR3 is 13 amino acids long. Trimming removed 7 bases at V and 6 bases at J, with 10 bases between. Germline V gene data show CDR1 as SGHAT and CDR2 as FQNNGV. The CDR3 coding sequence is TGTGCCAGCAACGAACGTCCTAATTCACCCCTCCACTTT. It encodes CASNERPNSPLHF.

This clonotype was detected ten times or more. V is TRBV5-1 and J is TRBJ1-1, with 7 bases that match TRBD1. This CDR3 is 13 amino acids long. Germline V lookup: CDR1 SGHRS, CDR2 YFSETQ. V lost 4 bases and J lost 5; bases outside the gene matches: 5. Written as DNA, the CDR3 is TGCGCCAGCAGCCTGAGGGGGCCTACTGAAGCTTTCTTT. Translation: CASSLRGPTEAFF.

The rearrangement uses TRBV29-1 and TRBJ1-3; no definite D call. V was trimmed by 5 bases and J by 4 bases, leaving 6 bases between them. Germline-derived CDR1 and CDR2 are SQVTM and ANQGSEA. CDR3 size: 11 residues. The DNA for the CDR3 is TGCAGCGTTTTAATCGGAAACACCATATATTTT. Translating it yields CSVLIGNTIYF. The full variable domain, completed using reference TRBV29-1 and TRBJ1-3, is SAVISQKPSRDICQRGTSLTIQCQVDSQVTMMFWYRQQPGQSLTLIATANQGSEATYESGFVIDKFPISRPNLTFSTLTVSNMSPEDSSIYLCSVLIGNTIYFGEGSWLTVV.

The sample holds a few counts of this clonotype. The chain couples TRBV11-3 to TRBJ2-1; perhaps TRBD2 as D (5 bases). Germline CDR1 and CDR2: SGHNT and YENEEA. This CDR3 is 14 amino acids long. The V and J ends lost 4 bases and 7 bases respectively, with 14 bases between them. The CDR3 reads CASSSFLAGNEQFF. CDR3 DNA sequence: TGTGCCAGCAGCTCATTCCTAGCCGGGAATGAGCAGTTCTTC.

About this clonotype itself: Just one base apart from a much larger clone, this may be a read error. The genes are TRBV6-5 and TRBJ1-6; possibly TRBD1 for D (6 bases). The germline gives CDR1 MNHEY, CDR2 SVGAGI. V was clipped by 2 bases and J by 9 bases, with 20 bases between them. This CDR3 is 17 amino acids long. The CDR3 bases are TGTGCCAGCAGTTACGAGGGGGGGAGTAAGGTCGGTTCACCCCTCCACTTT. Amino acids: CASSYEGGSKVGSPLHF.

This clonotype was counted many times. The chain employs TRBV10-3 and TRBJ2-7; 9 positions agree with TRBD1. The V gene's germline CDR1 is ENHRY and CDR2 SYGVKD. After removal of 7 bases from V and 6 bases from J, the junction contained 4 bases not matched to a gene. The CDR3 totals 12 residues. CDR3 nucleotide sequence: TGTGCCATCAAGGGACAGGGAGGCGAGCAGTACTTC. Its protein is CAIKGQGGEQYF.

In regard to this clonotype: Germline and junction disagree at one end, which may indicate a read error. The CDR3 region is CVSSFGSGGANEQFF. The CDR3 DNA is TGTGTCAGCAGCTTCGGTAGCGGGGGTGCCAATGAGCAGTTCTTC. The chain employs TRBV5-4 and TRBJ2-1; 9 bases fit TRBD2. In germline, CDR1 is SGHNT, CDR2 YYREEE (reference sequence). The CDR3 is made up of 15 amino acids.

The rearrangement links TRBV14 to TRBJ1-3; D unresolved. The CDR3 has 15 amino acids. Germline V gives CDR1 SGHDN, CDR2 FVKESK. V shed 1 base and J shed 2 bases, with 9 bases lying between them. As DNA, the CDR3 is TGTGCCAGCAGCCAAGTACGTCCAGCTGGAAACACCATATATTTT. Its protein product is CASSQVRPAGNTIYF.

A remark on this clonotype: Given a much more abundant clone one base away, this may be a read error. The CDR3 DNA sequence: TGTGCCAGAATTGGCACTGAAGCTTTCTTT. Translating gives CARIGTEAFF. The chain employs TRBV6-5 and TRBJ1-1; D unresolved. V shed 9 bases and J shed 4 bases, with 6 bases lying between them. Germline V gene sequence: CDR1 MNHEY, CDR2 SVGAGI. This CDR3 has 10 amino acids.

This clonotype was counted between two and nine times. The V and J genes are TRBV7-9 and TRBJ2-1; D gene ambiguous. This CDR3 has 12 amino acids. CDR1 is SEHNR and CDR2 is FQNEAQ in the germline V gene (reference sequence). Trimming removed 5 bases at V and 7 bases at J, with 9 bases between. CDR3 amino acids: CASSSQANEQFF. CDR3 DNA: TGTGCCAGCAGCAGCCAAGCTAATGAGCAGTTCTTC.

Turning to this clonotype: A read error may be the cause here, since a much bigger clone is one base away. The chain couples TRBV12-3 or TRBV12-4 to TRBJ2-1, with TRBD1 as a possible D gene (6 bases). The germline V and J ends were trimmed by 6 bases and 13 bases, with 16 bases remaining between them. The CDR3 has 12 residues. The chain's CDR3 is CASRSDRHQQFF. The CDR3 coding sequence is TGTGCCAGCAGATCTGACAGGCACCAACAGTTCTTC.

This chain links TRBV6-5 with TRBJ1-5; the D gene is possibly TRBD1 (5 bases). Trimming pared 2 bases from V and 5 bases from J, leaving 13 bases between. Germline V gene data show CDR1 as MNHEY and CDR2 as SVGAGI. This CDR3 is 15 amino acids long. The CDR3 here is CASSYSGGGDQPQHF. The CDR3 DNA sequence: TGTGCCAGCAGTTACAGTGGGGGTGGAGATCAGCCCCAGCATTTT.

Ten or more counts support this clonotype. This sequence joins TRBV6-5 and TRBJ1-1; maybe TRBD1 (5 bases). V was pared by 0 bases and J by 5 bases, with 13 bases between. In germline, CDR1 is MNHEY, CDR2 SVGAGI. The CDR3 sequence is 15 residues long. CDR3 in DNA: TGTGCCAGCAGTTACTCGATTGTCAGGGAAACTGAAGCTTTCTTT. It codes for CASSYSIVRETEAFF.